What follows describes a single TCR beta chain. This sample is drawn from a study of technical replicates of blood from a handful of donors. Losses at the gene ends were 7 bases for V and 4 bases for J; bases not matched to a gene: 5. Germline CDR1 is MNHNS and CDR2 is SASEGT. CDR3 length: 13 amino acids. The repertoire was sequenced with immunoSEQ multiplex PCR; TCRdb's copy has only in-frame clones and lacks some. The profile covers tens of thousands of clones, with 95% appearing a single time and approximately 0.26% taken by the ten largest. The clonotype comes from a human donor in good health. The sample consisted of T cells isolated from PBMCs. This sequence joins TRBV6-1 and TRBJ2-7; 9 positions agree with TRBD1. CDR3 DNA sequence: TGTGCCAGCAATCCGGGACAGGGATACGAGCAGTACTTC. Encoded protein: CASNPGQGYEQYF.